The entry that follows covers one TCR beta chain sequence. Its antigen is undetermined. V was clipped by 3 bases and J by 5 bases, with 11 bases between them. The CDR3 runs 14 residues. The V gene's germline CDR1 is MNHNS and CDR2 SASEGT. This specimen belongs to a study of tumor-infiltrating lymphocytes in localized non-small cell lung cancer. Study outcomes and limitations: Tumors had more T cell infiltration than uninvolved lung, per TCRbeta sequencing and CD3 counts.

The protocol was immunoSEQ multiplex PCR, while the TCRdb copy is restricted to in-frame clones and leaves out a portion. The repertoire holds almost 5,000 clones, roughly three fifths seen once, with under 80% in the top ten. The chain combines TRBV6-1 with TRBJ2-4; D perhaps matches TRBD1 (6 bases). Sequences were obtained from lung tumor tissue. The origin of this receptor is a human donor with non-small cell lung cancer. The CDR3 nucleotides read TGTGCCAGCAGTGATTGGGGGCTTGAAAACATTCAGTACTTC. Residues: CASSDWGLENIQYF.